Listed below are T cell receptor beta chains from one sample, sequenced in a study of T cell repertoires in cytomegalovirus infection. From the reads, TCRdb called clonotypes with MiXCR, one entry per CDR3 protein. The data contain approximately 500,000 distinct CDR3 sequences, approximately 10% of them singletons. Sequencing used PBMCs. These receptor sequences come from a human donor in good health (CMV status not recorded). Some clones in this sample may be carry-over from other donors' samples. CDR3s include the opening cysteine and the closing phenylalanine or tryptophan. Fields, in order: D gene, V gene, J gene, clone size, CDR3 protein, CDR3 DNA. A D gene is named only where the DNA matches it firmly. Rows may omit the clone size; those that give it use once, few, many or a size class.

d_gene: TRBD1
v_gene: TRBV20-1
j_gene: TRBJ2-2
abundance: .
CDR3aa: CSARNPGTGRRNTGELFF
CDR3nt: TGCAGTGCTAGGAACCCGGGGACAGGCAGGCGAAACACCGGGGAGCTGTTTTTT

d_gene: TRBD2
v_gene: TRBV20-1
j_gene: TRBJ2-4
abundance: .
CDR3aa: CSARDPREGLAKNIQYF
CDR3nt: TGCAGTGCTAGAGACCCCCGGGAGGGTCTAGCCAAAAACATTCAGTACTTC

d_gene: TRBD1
v_gene: TRBV30
j_gene: TRBJ1-3
abundance: .
CDR3aa: CAWSGLGTGDSGNTIYF
CDR3nt: TGTGCCTGGAGTGGCCTCGGGACAGGAGACTCTGGAAACACCATATATTTT

d_gene: TRBD1
v_gene: TRBV7-9
j_gene: TRBJ2-3
abundance: many
CDR3aa: CASNPGQSTDTQYF
CDR3nt: TGTGCCAGCAATCCGGGACAGAGCACAGATACGCAGTATTTT

d_gene: TRBD1
v_gene: TRBV29-1
j_gene: TRBJ2-3
abundance: .
CDR3aa: CSVLDRDTDTQYF
CDR3nt: TGCAGCGTTCTGGACAGGGACACAGATACGCAGTATTTT

d_gene: .
v_gene: TRBV7-6
j_gene: TRBJ2-7
abundance: many
CDR3aa: CASSLEETSYEQYF
CDR3nt: TGTGCCAGCAGCTTAGAAGAGACCTCCTACGAGCAGTACTTC

d_gene: .
v_gene: TRBV5-6
j_gene: TRBJ1-2
abundance: many
CDR3aa: CASSLNTGLFGYTF
CDR3nt: TGTGCCAGCAGCTTGAACACAGGGCTATTTGGCTACACCTTC

d_gene: .
v_gene: TRBV15
j_gene: TRBJ2-7
abundance: few
CDR3aa: CATSRDRAETYEQYF
CDR3nt: TGTGCCACCAGCAGAGATCGGGCGGAGACCTACGAGCAGTACTTC

d_gene: TRBD2
v_gene: TRBV7-3
j_gene: TRBJ2-1
abundance: many
CDR3aa: CASSLNRREAQFF
CDR3nt: TGTGCCAGCAGCTTAAACCGTCGGGAGGCGCAGTTCTTC

d_gene: TRBD1
v_gene: TRBV10-3
j_gene: TRBJ1-2
abundance: many
CDR3aa: CAISESGRGYGYTF
CDR3nt: TGTGCCATCAGTGAGTCAGGCAGGGGGTATGGCTACACCTTC

d_gene: TRBD1
v_gene: TRBV7-9
j_gene: TRBJ1-6
abundance: .
CDR3aa: CASSQYGTGLPLHF
CDR3nt: TGTGCCAGCAGCCAGTACGGGACAGGGTTACCCCTCCACTTT

d_gene: .
v_gene: TRBV12-3/TRBV12-4
j_gene: TRBJ2-3
abundance: few
CDR3aa: CASSLSPVGADTQYF
CDR3nt: TGTGCCAGCAGTCTAAGCCCTGTTGGAGCAGATACGCAGTATTTT

d_gene: TRBD1
v_gene: TRBV7-9
j_gene: TRBJ1-5
abundance: few
CDR3aa: CASSLGQGRNQPQHF
CDR3nt: TGTGCCAGCAGCTTAGGACAGGGGCGTAATCAGCCCCAGCATTTT

d_gene: .
v_gene: TRBV4-1
j_gene: TRBJ1-1
abundance: few
CDR3aa: CASSQETGANTEAFF
CDR3nt: TGCGCCAGCAGCCAAGAAACAGGCGCGAACACTGAAGCTTTCTTT

d_gene: TRBD1
v_gene: TRBV20-1
j_gene: TRBJ1-5
abundance: many
CDR3aa: CSASYVDRGTQPQHF
CDR3nt: TGCAGTGCCAGTTATGTGGACAGGGGAACTCAGCCCCAGCATTTT

d_gene: TRBD1
v_gene: TRBV12-3/TRBV12-4
j_gene: TRBJ1-4
abundance: many
CDR3aa: CASFRSGTGDGKLFF
CDR3nt: TGTGCCAGTTTCCGATCGGGGACAGGGGATGGAAAACTGTTTTTT

d_gene: TRBD1
v_gene: TRBV12-3/TRBV12-4
j_gene: TRBJ2-7
abundance: many
CDR3aa: CASSWDRESVQYF
CDR3nt: TGTGCCAGCAGTTGGGACAGGGAATCCGTGCAGTACTTC

d_gene: .
v_gene: TRBV6-5
j_gene: TRBJ1-1
abundance: .
CDR3aa: CASSYSWGYEAFF
CDR3nt: TGTGCCAGCAGTTACTCGTGGGGATATGAAGCTTTCTTT

d_gene: .
v_gene: TRBV5-6
j_gene: TRBJ2-7
abundance: few
CDR3aa: CASSSASGVVGVRGRYEQYF
CDR3nt: TGTGCCAGCAGCTCCGCGTCGGGAGTTGTCGGGGTTCGCGGTCGGTACGAGCAGTACTTC

d_gene: .
v_gene: TRBV7-6
j_gene: TRBJ1-2
abundance: many
CDR3aa: CASSEQRLGDYGYTF
CDR3nt: TGTGCCAGCAGCGAACAGCGCCTGGGGGACTATGGCTACACCTTC

d_gene: .
v_gene: TRBV20-1
j_gene: TRBJ2-1
abundance: .
CDR3aa: CSARERGSTDNEQFF
CDR3nt: TGCAGTGCTAGAGAACGAGGGAGTACGGACAATGAGCAGTTCTTC

d_gene: .
v_gene: TRBV28
j_gene: TRBJ2-1
abundance: many
CDR3aa: CASYPRLDLNEQFF
CDR3nt: TGTGCCAGCTACCCGAGGCTAGACCTGAATGAGCAGTTCTTC

d_gene: .
v_gene: TRBV3-1
j_gene: TRBJ2-2
abundance: .
CDR3aa: CASSQSAAGELFF
CDR3nt: TGTGCCAGCAGCCAAAGTGCCGCCGGGGAGCTGTTTTTT

d_gene: TRBD1
v_gene: TRBV6-5
j_gene: TRBJ1-5
abundance: many
CDR3aa: CASSPTRQGYSNQPQHF
CDR3nt: TGTGCCAGCAGTCCGACTCGACAGGGTTATAGCAATCAGCCCCAGCATTTT

d_gene: .
v_gene: TRBV27
j_gene: TRBJ2-7
abundance: .
CDR3aa: CASSLGNRAYEQYF
CDR3nt: TGTGCCAGCAGCCTAGGTAATCGGGCCTACGAGCAGTACTTC

d_gene: TRBD2
v_gene: TRBV6-5
j_gene: TRBJ2-7
abundance: many
CDR3aa: CASSYSIGGAYEQYF
CDR3nt: TGTGCCAGCAGTTACTCGATCGGGGGGGCCTACGAGCAGTACTTC

d_gene: .
v_gene: TRBV6-1
j_gene: TRBJ2-6
abundance: many
CDR3aa: CADPERANVLTF
CDR3nt: TGTGCCGACCCAGAGAGGGCCAACGTCCTGACTTTC

d_gene: TRBD2
v_gene: TRBV29-1
j_gene: TRBJ2-1
abundance: few
CDR3aa: CSVEEGTSGRGEQFF
CDR3nt: TGCAGCGTTGAAGAGGGGACTAGCGGGAGAGGCGAGCAGTTCTTC

d_gene: .
v_gene: TRBV12-3/TRBV12-4
j_gene: TRBJ2-1
abundance: .
CDR3aa: CASSSIATRSEQFF
CDR3nt: TGTGCCAGCAGTTCTATCGCTACTAGGAGTGAGCAGTTCTTC

d_gene: .
v_gene: TRBV5-1
j_gene: TRBJ2-7
abundance: .
CDR3aa: CASSSQGEQYF
CDR3nt: TGCGCCAGCAGCTCACAGGGCGAGCAGTACTTC

d_gene: .
v_gene: TRBV27
j_gene: TRBJ1-1
abundance: few
CDR3aa: CASSVLGDEAFF
CDR3nt: TGTGCCAGCAGTGTGCTAGGGGATGAAGCTTTCTTT

d_gene: TRBD1
v_gene: TRBV6-1
j_gene: TRBJ2-5
abundance: .
CDR3aa: CASSESNRGRFSETQYF
CDR3nt: TGTGCCAGCAGTGAATCTAACAGGGGGCGCTTTTCAGAGACCCAGTACTTC

d_gene: .
v_gene: TRBV6-2/TRBV6-3
j_gene: TRBJ1-5
abundance: many
CDR3aa: CASSPLRGGAQHF
CDR3nt: TGTGCCAGCAGTCCCCTCCGAGGAGGGGCCCAGCATTTT

d_gene: TRBD1
v_gene: TRBV20-1
j_gene: TRBJ1-2
abundance: few
CDR3aa: CSARTGIVRGYTF
CDR3nt: TGCAGTGCGAGGACAGGGATTGTGAGAGGCTACACCTTC

d_gene: TRBD1
v_gene: TRBV29-1
j_gene: TRBJ2-1
abundance: .
CDR3aa: CSVEGRQGAYNEQFF
CDR3nt: TGCAGCGTTGAGGGCCGGCAGGGGGCCTACAATGAGCAGTTCTTC

d_gene: .
v_gene: TRBV27
j_gene: TRBJ1-5
abundance: .
CDR3aa: CASSFGTENQPQHF
CDR3nt: TGTGCCAGCAGTTTTGGTACAGAGAATCAGCCCCAGCATTTT

d_gene: TRBD1
v_gene: TRBV20-1
j_gene: TRBJ1-2
abundance: once
CDR3aa: CSARGGTDIYGYTF
CDR3nt: TGCAGTGCTAGAGGGGGGACAGATATCTATGGCTACACCTTC

d_gene: .
v_gene: TRBV12-3/TRBV12-4
j_gene: TRBJ1-5
abundance: .
CDR3aa: CASSLMGFINQPQHF
CDR3nt: TGTGCCAGCAGTTTAATGGGCTTCATTAATCAGCCCCAGCATTTT

d_gene: .
v_gene: TRBV27
j_gene: TRBJ1-5
abundance: many
CDR3aa: CASSPPGWVGDQPQHF
CDR3nt: TGTGCCAGCAGTCCCCCCGGATGGGTAGGTGATCAGCCCCAGCATTTT

d_gene: .
v_gene: TRBV6-5
j_gene: TRBJ2-5
abundance: many
CDR3aa: CASSTGAGGETQYF
CDR3nt: TGTGCCAGCAGTACTGGGGCTGGGGGAGAGACCCAGTACTTC

d_gene: .
v_gene: TRBV28
j_gene: TRBJ2-7
abundance: few
CDR3aa: CASSLWDSNEQYF
CDR3nt: TGTGCCAGCAGTTTATGGGATTCCAACGAGCAGTACTTC

d_gene: TRBD1
v_gene: TRBV28
j_gene: TRBJ2-7
abundance: .
CDR3aa: CASWGPDRATYEQYF
CDR3nt: TGTGCCAGCTGGGGACCCGACAGGGCGACCTACGAGCAGTACTTC

d_gene: .
v_gene: TRBV24-1
j_gene: TRBJ1-5
abundance: many
CDR3aa: CATSDFGAFNQPQHF
CDR3nt: TGTGCCACCAGTGATTTCGGGGCCTTCAATCAGCCCCAGCATTTT

d_gene: TRBD1
v_gene: TRBV7-2
j_gene: TRBJ1-3
abundance: many
CDR3aa: CASSLPGQGVNTIYF
CDR3nt: TGTGCCAGCAGCTTACCGGGACAGGGGGTAAACACCATATATTTT

d_gene: .
v_gene: TRBV4-2
j_gene: TRBJ2-7
abundance: many
CDR3aa: CASSQATGAGAYEQYF
CDR3nt: TGTGCCAGCAGCCAAGCAACGGGGGCGGGAGCCTACGAGCAGTACTTC

d_gene: .
v_gene: TRBV7-9
j_gene: TRBJ1-1
abundance: many
CDR3aa: CASSFRQENTEAFF
CDR3nt: TGTGCCAGCAGCTTCCGACAGGAGAACACTGAAGCTTTCTTT

d_gene: .
v_gene: TRBV4-1
j_gene: TRBJ2-1
abundance: many
CDR3aa: CASREGGSSYNEQFF
CDR3nt: TGCGCCAGCAGGGAAGGGGGGAGCTCCTACAATGAGCAGTTCTTC

d_gene: TRBD2
v_gene: TRBV10-3
j_gene: TRBJ2-7
abundance: few
CDR3aa: CAIRGMTSAYEQYF
CDR3nt: TGTGCCATCAGGGGCATGACTAGCGCCTACGAGCAGTACTTC

d_gene: TRBD2
v_gene: TRBV7-9
j_gene: TRBJ2-1
abundance: many
CDR3aa: CASSATTSRSYNEQFF
CDR3nt: TGTGCCAGCAGCGCTACGACTAGCCGCTCCTACAATGAGCAGTTCTTC

d_gene: .
v_gene: TRBV12-3/TRBV12-4
j_gene: TRBJ2-7
abundance: many
CDR3aa: CASSLGLGVSYEQYF
CDR3nt: TGTGCCAGCAGTTTAGGCTTAGGGGTATCCTACGAGCAGTACTTC

d_gene: .
v_gene: TRBV15
j_gene: TRBJ2-3
abundance: many
CDR3aa: CATSRYPSDFSTDTQYF
CDR3nt: TGTGCCACCAGCAGATACCCTTCGGACTTTAGCACAGATACGCAGTATTTT

d_gene: .
v_gene: TRBV7-2
j_gene: TRBJ1-1
abundance: many
CDR3aa: CASSLGTLRNTEAFF
CDR3nt: TGTGCCAGCAGCTTAGGAACCCTCAGGAACACTGAAGCTTTCTTT

d_gene: TRBD1
v_gene: TRBV9
j_gene: TRBJ1-1
abundance: .
CDR3aa: CASSVTGGMGTEAFF
CDR3nt: TGTGCCAGCAGCGTGACAGGGGGCATGGGCACTGAAGCTTTCTTT

d_gene: .
v_gene: TRBV6-2/TRBV6-3
j_gene: TRBJ2-1
abundance: many
CDR3aa: CASSYGLAGKVDEQFF
CDR3nt: TGTGCCAGCAGTTACGGGCTCGCAGGGAAGGTCGATGAGCAGTTCTTC

d_gene: TRBD2
v_gene: TRBV2
j_gene: TRBJ2-3
abundance: .
CDR3aa: CASLLAARSTDTQYF
CDR3nt: TGTGCCAGCCTACTAGCGGCCCGAAGCACAGATACGCAGTATTTT

d_gene: TRBD2
v_gene: TRBV20-1
j_gene: TRBJ2-7
abundance: .
CDR3aa: CSAENPGTSGAEQYF
CDR3nt: TGCAGTGCCGAGAACCCCGGGACTAGCGGGGCCGAGCAGTACTTC

d_gene: TRBD1
v_gene: TRBV28
j_gene: TRBJ2-1
abundance: few
CDR3aa: CASSSPQGQGIFNEQFF
CDR3nt: TGTGCCAGCAGTTCACCCCAGGGACAGGGGATCTTCAATGAGCAGTTCTTC

d_gene: TRBD1
v_gene: TRBV4-1
j_gene: TRBJ2-6
abundance: few
CDR3aa: CASSQDRQGASGANVLTF
CDR3nt: TGCGCCAGCAGCCAAGATCGGCAGGGGGCATCTGGGGCCAACGTCCTGACTTTC